This T cell receptor (beta chain) was found in a study of cytomegalovirus exposure and HLA in healthy donors. Primers included in the PCR were 60 Vbeta and 13 Jbeta primers. Only in-frame clones appear in the TCRdb table, and some are missing; sequencing was by immunoSEQ multiplex PCR. The data hold around 150,000 clones, with roughly four fifths observed a single time. Germline lookup yields CDR1 SGHDT and CDR2 YYEEEE. Trimming removed 3 bases from V and 0 bases from J, with 6 bases in between. The CDR3 extends over 14 amino acids. The sample was PBMCs. This chain uses TRBV5-6 with TRBJ2-2; a possible D gene is TRBD2 (5 bases). This clonotype was sampled from a man aged 45-65 years in good health and CMV-seropositive. The CDR3 protein is CASSWTANTGELFF. As DNA, the CDR3 is TGTGCCAGCAGCTGGACTGCGAACACCGGGGAGCTGTTTTTT.